This T cell receptor (beta chain) was captured in a study of cytomegalovirus exposure and HLA in healthy donors. About the study: Ancestry clustering placed roughly four fifths of under 450 genotyped donors in the Caucasian-associated cluster. General study points: Researchers had no immune exposure information except CMV serostatus available. There were several of the most significant clusters that appeared linked to common viral pathogens in a later analysis. Researchers left out some V segments, among them TRBV6-2 and TRBV6-3, as indistinguishable.

V was shortened by 1 base and J by 2 bases, with 6 bases between the two germline ends. The CDR3 sequence is 14 residues long. The germline gives CDR1 SQVTM, CDR2 ANQGSEA. A remark on this clone: Its antigen is not known.

PCR primers comprised 60 Vbeta and 13 Jbeta primers. Produced via immunoSEQ multiplex PCR; TCRdb's table is partial and in-frame only. Among 90,000 to 100,000 clones listed, around 77% were seen once. The sequence was obtained from a female donor in good health and CMV-seronegative. The chain joins TRBV29-1 to TRBJ2-6; the D is unclear. The sequenced material came from PBMCs. CDR3 sequence: CSVEGGTGANVLTF. CDR3 nucleotide sequence: TGCAGCGTTGAAGGCGGTACTGGGGCCAACGTCCTGACTTTC.